This TCR beta chain was identified in a study of cytomegalovirus exposure and HLA in healthy donors. 13 Jbeta primers and 60 Vbeta primers were used for the PCR. Measured with immunoSEQ multiplex PCR; TCRdb has only the in-frame clones, and not every one. The sample lists roughly 130,000 clones, about 79% occurring once. Per germline, CDR1 MNHEY and CDR2 SMNVEV (reference sequence). J gave up 7 bases and V 6 bases, and 13 bases lay outside the gene matches. The length of the CDR3 is 17 residues. The rearrangement uses TRBV27 and TRBJ1-6; TRBD1 aligns across 9 bases. The origin of this receptor is a man between 18 and 29 years old in good health and CMV-seronegative. Sequenced: PBMCs. The CDR3 coding sequence is TGTGCCAGCAGACAGAACCTGGACAGGGGTAGGAATTCACCCCTCCACTTT. This codes for CASRQNLDRGRNSPLHF.